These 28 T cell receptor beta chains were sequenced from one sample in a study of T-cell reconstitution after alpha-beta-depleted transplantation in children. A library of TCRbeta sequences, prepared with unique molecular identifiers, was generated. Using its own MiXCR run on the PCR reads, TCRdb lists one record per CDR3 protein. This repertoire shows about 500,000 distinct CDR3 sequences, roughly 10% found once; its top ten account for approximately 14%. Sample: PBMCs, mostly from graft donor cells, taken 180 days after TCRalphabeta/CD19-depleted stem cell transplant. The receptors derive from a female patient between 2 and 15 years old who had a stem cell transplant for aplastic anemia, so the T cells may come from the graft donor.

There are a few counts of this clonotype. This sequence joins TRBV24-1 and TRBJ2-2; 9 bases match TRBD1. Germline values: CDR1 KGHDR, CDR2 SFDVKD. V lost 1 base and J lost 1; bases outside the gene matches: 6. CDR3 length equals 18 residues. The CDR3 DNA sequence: TGTGCCACCAGTGATTTTGGTGGGACAGGGAAGAACACCGGGGAGCTGTTTTTT. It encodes CATSDFGGTGKNTGELFF.

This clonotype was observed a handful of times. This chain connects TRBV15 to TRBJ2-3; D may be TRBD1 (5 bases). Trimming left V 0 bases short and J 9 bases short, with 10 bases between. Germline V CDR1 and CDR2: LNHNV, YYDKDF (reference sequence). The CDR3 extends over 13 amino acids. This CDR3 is CATSRDAGPTQYF. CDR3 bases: TGTGCCACCAGCAGAGATGCAGGGCCCACGCAGTATTTT. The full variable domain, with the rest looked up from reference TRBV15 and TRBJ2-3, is DAMVIQNPRYQVTQFGKPVTLSCSQTLNHNVMYWYQQKSSQAPKLLFHYYDKDFNNEADTPDNFQSRRPNTSFCFLDIRSPGLGDTAMYLCATSRDAGPTQYFGPGTRLTVL.

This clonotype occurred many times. The CDR3 coding sequence is TGTGCCAGCAGCGCCAGAACCGGGAACTCTGGGGCCAACGTCCTGACTTTC. It translates to CASSARTGNSGANVLTF. The chain joins TRBV9 to TRBJ2-6, with a possible D match to TRBD2 (5 bases). Trimming stripped 3 bases from V and 0 bases from J, with 13 bases between. The CDR3 length is 17 residues. Germline V gene lookup returns CDR1 SGDLS and CDR2 YYNGEE.

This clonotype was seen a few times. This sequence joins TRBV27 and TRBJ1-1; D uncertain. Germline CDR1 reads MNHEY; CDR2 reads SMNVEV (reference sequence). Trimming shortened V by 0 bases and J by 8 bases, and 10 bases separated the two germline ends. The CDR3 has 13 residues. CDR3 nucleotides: TGTGCCAGCAGTTTATCTCCGATTTCAGAAGCTTTCTTT. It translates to CASSLSPISEAFF.

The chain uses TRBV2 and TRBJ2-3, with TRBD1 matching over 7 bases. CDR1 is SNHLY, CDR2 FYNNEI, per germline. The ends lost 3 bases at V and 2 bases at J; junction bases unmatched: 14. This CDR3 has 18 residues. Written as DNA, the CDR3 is TGTGCCAGCAGTGACAGATGGGGGAACAGGGGATACACAGATACGCAGTATTTT. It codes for CASSDRWGNRGYTDTQYF.

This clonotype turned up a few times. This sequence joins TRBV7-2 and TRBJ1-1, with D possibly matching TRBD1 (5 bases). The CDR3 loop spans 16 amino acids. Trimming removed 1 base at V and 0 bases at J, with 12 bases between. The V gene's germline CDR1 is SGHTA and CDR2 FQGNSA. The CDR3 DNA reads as TGTGCCAGCAGCTTAGATGTAGGGGCCATGAACACTGAAGCTTTCTTT. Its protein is CASSLDVGAMNTEAFF.

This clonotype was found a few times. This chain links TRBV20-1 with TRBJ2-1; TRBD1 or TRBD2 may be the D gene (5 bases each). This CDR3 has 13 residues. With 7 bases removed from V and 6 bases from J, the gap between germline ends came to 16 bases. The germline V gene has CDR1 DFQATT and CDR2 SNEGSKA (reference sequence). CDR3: CSVHGDLSNEQFF. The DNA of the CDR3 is TGCAGTGTCCACGGGGACCTGAGCAATGAGCAGTTCTTC.

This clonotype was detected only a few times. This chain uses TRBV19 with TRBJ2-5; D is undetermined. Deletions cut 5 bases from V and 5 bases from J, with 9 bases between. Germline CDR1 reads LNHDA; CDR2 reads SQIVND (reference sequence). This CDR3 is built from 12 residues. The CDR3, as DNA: TGTGCCAGTAGTGTCGGGTGGGAGACCCAGTACTTC. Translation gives CASSVGWETQYF.

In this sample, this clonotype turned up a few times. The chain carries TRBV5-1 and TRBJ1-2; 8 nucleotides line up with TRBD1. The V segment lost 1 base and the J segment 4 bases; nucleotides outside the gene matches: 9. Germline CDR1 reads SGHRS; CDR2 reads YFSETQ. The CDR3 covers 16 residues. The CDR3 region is CASSLKGQVWGYGYTF. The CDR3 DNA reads TGCGCCAGCAGCTTGAAGGGACAGGTTTGGGGCTATGGCTACACCTTC.

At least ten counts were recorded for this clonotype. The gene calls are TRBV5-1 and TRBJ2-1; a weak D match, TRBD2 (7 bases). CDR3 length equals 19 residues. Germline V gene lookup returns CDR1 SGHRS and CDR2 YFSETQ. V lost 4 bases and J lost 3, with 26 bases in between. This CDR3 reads CASSETGDYRLADYNEQFF. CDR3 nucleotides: TGCGCCAGCAGCGAGACAGGTGACTACAGGCTAGCGGACTACAATGAGCAGTTCTTC.

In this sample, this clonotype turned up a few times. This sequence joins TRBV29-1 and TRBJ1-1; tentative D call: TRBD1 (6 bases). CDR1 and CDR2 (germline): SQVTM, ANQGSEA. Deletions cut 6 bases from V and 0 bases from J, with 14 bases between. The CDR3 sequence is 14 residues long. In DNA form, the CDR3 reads TGCAGCGTAGGGACACCATTCATGAACACTGAAGCTTTCTTT. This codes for CSVGTPFMNTEAFF.

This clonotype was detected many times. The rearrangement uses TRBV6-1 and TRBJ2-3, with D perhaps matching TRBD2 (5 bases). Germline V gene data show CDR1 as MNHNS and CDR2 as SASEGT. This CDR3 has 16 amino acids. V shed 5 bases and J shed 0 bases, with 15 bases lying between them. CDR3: CASSIGAVTSTDTQYF. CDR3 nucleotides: TGTGCCAGCAGTATAGGAGCGGTCACTAGCACAGATACGCAGTATTTT.

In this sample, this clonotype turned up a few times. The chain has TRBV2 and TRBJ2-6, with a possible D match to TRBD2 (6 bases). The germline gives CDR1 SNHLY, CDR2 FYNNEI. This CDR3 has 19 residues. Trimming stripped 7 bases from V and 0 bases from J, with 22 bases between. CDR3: CASKGGSLFIYSGANVLTF. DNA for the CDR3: TGTGCCAGCAAGGGAGGCAGCTTATTCATCTACTCTGGGGCCAACGTCCTGACTTTC.

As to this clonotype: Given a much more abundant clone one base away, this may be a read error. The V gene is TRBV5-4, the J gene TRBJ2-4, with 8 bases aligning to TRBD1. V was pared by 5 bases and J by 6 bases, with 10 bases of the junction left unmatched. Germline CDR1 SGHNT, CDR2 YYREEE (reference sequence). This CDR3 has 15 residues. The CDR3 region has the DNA TGTGCCAGCAGTGGGGGCAGGGGGCAGGCAAACATTCAGTACTTC. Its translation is CASSGGRGQANIQYF.

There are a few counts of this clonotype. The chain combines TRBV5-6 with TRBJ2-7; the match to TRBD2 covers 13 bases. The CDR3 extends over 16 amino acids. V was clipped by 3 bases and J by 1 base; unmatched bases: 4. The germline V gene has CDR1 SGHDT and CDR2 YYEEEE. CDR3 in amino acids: CASSSGLAGPSYEQYF. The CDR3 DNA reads TGTGCCAGCAGCTCGGGACTAGCGGGGCCATCCTACGAGCAGTACTTC.

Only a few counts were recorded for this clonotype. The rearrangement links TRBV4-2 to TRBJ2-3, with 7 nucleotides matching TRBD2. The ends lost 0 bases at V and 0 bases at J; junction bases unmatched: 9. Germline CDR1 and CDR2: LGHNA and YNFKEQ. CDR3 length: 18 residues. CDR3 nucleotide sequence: TGTGCCAGCAGCCAAGACCCGCTAGCGGCCGGGAGCACAGATACGCAGTATTTT. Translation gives CASSQDPLAAGSTDTQYF.

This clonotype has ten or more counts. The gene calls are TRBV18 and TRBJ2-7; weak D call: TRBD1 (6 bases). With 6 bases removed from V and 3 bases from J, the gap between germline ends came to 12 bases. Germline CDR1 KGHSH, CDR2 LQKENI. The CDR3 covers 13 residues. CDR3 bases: TGTGCCAGCTCGACCACAGGGTACTACGAGCAGTACTTC. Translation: CASSTTGYYEQYF.

This CDR3 is CASSLLDGAGGYTF. The CDR3 nucleotides are TGTGCCAGCAGTTTATTGGACGGGGCCGGAGGCTACACCTTC. V is TRBV12-3 or TRBV12-4 and J is TRBJ1-2, with D tentatively TRBD1 (5 bases). Trimming removed 2 bases from V and 8 bases from J, with 15 bases in between. The CDR3 is 14 residues long.

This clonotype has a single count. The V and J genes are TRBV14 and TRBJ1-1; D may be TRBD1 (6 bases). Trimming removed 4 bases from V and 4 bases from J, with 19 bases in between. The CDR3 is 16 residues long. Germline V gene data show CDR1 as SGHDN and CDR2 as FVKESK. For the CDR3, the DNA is TGTGCCAGCAGCCCGCTGAGGGGGTTTTCGGTCACTGAAGCTTTCTTT. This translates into CASSPLRGFSVTEAFF.

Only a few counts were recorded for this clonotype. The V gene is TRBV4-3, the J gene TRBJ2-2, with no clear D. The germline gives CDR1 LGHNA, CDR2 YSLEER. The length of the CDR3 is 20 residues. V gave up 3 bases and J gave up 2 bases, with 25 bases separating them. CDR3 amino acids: CASSQSPYSPRSPNTGELFF. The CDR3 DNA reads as TGCGCCAGCAGCCAGAGCCCGTACAGCCCCCGGTCACCAAACACCGGGGAGCTGTTTTTT.

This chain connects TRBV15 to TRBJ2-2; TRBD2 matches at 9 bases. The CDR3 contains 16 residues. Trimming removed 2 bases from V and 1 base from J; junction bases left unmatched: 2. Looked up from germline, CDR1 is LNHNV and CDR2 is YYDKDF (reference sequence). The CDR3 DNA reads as TGTGCCACCAGCAGACTAGCGGGGAGGAACACCGGGGAGCTGTTTTTT. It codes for CATSRLAGRNTGELFF.

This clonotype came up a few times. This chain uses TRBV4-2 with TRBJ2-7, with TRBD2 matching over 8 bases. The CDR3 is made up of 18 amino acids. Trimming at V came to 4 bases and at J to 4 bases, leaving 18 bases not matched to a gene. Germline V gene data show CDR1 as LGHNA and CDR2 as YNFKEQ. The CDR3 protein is CASSPGGLAGLGRYEQYF. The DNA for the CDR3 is TGTGCCAGCAGCCCCGGGGGGCTAGCGGGTTTGGGGCGTTACGAGCAGTACTTC.

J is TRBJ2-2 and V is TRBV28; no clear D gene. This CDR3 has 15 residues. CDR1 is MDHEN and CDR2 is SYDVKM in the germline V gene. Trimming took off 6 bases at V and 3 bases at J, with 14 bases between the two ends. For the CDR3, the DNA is TGTGCCAGCAGGAAAACCCGGTTACACACCGGGGAGCTGTTTTTT. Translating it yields CASRKTRLHTGELFF.

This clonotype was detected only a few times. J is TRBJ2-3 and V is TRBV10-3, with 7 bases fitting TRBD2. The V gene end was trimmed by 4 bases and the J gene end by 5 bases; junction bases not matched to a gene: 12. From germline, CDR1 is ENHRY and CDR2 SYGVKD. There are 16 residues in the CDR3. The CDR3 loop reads CAISAASGWGGDTQYF. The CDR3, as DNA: TGTGCCATCAGTGCGGCTAGCGGATGGGGGGGAGATACGCAGTATTTT.

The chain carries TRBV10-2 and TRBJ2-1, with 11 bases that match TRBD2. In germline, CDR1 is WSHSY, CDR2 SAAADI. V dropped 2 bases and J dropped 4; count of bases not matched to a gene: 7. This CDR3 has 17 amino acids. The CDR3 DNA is TGCGCCAGCAGTGAGCATAAGACTAGCGGGACGTACAATGAGCAGTTCTTC. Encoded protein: CASSEHKTSGTYNEQFF.

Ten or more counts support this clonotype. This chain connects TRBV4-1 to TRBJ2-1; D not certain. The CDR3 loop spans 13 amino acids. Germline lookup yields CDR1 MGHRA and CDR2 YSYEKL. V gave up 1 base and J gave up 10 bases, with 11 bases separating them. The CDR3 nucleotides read TGCGCCAGCAGCCAAGGCGCCCCCAGGGAGCAGTTCTTC. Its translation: CASSQGAPREQFF.

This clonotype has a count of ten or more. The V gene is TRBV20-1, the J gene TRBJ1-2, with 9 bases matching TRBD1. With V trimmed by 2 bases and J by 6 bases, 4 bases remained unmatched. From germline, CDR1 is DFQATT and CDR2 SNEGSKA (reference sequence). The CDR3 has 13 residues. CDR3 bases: TGCAGTGCTAGAAAGGGACAGGGCGATGGCTACACCTTC. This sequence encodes CSARKGQGDGYTF.

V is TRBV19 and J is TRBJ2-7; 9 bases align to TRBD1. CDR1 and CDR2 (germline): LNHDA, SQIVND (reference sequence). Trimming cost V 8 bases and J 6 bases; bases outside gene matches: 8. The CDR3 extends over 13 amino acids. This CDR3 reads CASRGQGVGEQYF. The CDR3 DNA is TGTGCCAGTCGGGGACAGGGCGTCGGCGAGCAGTACTTC.